Listed below are T cell receptor beta chains from one sample, sequenced in a study of blood T cell repertoires in COVID-19. Assay used: immunoSEQ multiplex PCR; TCRdb lists only in-frame clones, some missing. The sample shows approximately 58,000 clones, more than 70% of them seen only once. Sequenced input: peripheral blood. All receptors come from a man aged 40-49 years with active COVID-19. The CDR3 runs from the conserved cysteine through the conserved F or W. D genes are given only for firm matches. Size values are once, few and many counts, or a class for expanded clones, and some rows have none.

-,TRBV11-1,TRBJ2-7,-,CASSLTRGFTYEQYF,TGTGCCAGCAGCTTAACCCGCGGTTTTACCTACGAGCAGTACTTC
-,TRBV5-1,TRBJ1-1,-,CASSFTGPGNTEAFF,TGCGCCAGCAGCTTTACAGGGCCAGGGAACACTGAAGCTTTCTTT
-,TRBV29-1,TRBJ1-2,-,CSARTETNYGYTF,TGCAGCGCCAGGACAGAAACTAACTATGGCTACACCTTC
-,TRBV19,TRBJ1-1,-,CASSKYGSEAFF,TGTGCCAGTAGTAAGTACGGGTCTGAAGCTTTCTTT
-,TRBV10-3,TRBJ2-1,TRBD2,CAIRTSGRYKDNEQFF,TGTGCCATCAGAACTAGCGGGAGGTATAAGGACAATGAGCAGTTCTTC
-,TRBV11-3,TRBJ2-1,TRBD2,CASSLEGLAGTEQFF,TGTGCCAGCAGCTTAGAAGGTCTAGCGGGAACTGAGCAGTTCTTC
-,TRBV20-1,TRBJ2-3,-,CSASSQPASTDTQYF,TGCAGTGCTAGTTCACAGCCCGCTAGCACAGATACGCAGTATTTT
-,TRBV5-3,TRBJ2-2,-,CARSGPRPTGELFF,TGTGCCAGAAGCGGTCCTAGACCGACCGGGGAGCTGTTTTTT
few,TRBV28,TRBJ2-6,-,CASSSPSGLGANVLTF,TGTGCCAGCAGCTCCCCCAGCGGCCTGGGGGCCAACGTCCTGACTTTC
-,TRBV7-3,TRBJ1-2,TRBD1,CASSRGQGPLSF,TGTGCCAGCAGCCGAGGACAGGGCCCTCTCAGCTTC
few,TRBV28,TRBJ2-7,-,CASSLYRDEQYF,TGTGCCAGCAGTTTATATCGAGACGAGCAGTACTTC
-,TRBV4-2,TRBJ1-1,-,CASSQLGGLMNTEAFF,TGTGCCAGCAGCCAACTCGGGGGGCTTATGAACACTGAAGCTTTCTTT
-,TRBV6-5,TRBJ2-1,-,CASSFAGSSYNEQFF,TGTGCCAGCAGCTTTGCGGGCTCCTCCTACAATGAGCAGTTCTTC
few,TRBV27,TRBJ1-2,-,CASSRSGDLYYGYTF,TGTGCCAGCAGCCGGTCAGGGGATCTTTACTATGGCTACACCTTC
-,TRBV6-5,TRBJ1-5,-,CASRNWREFGPQHF,TGTGCCAGCAGAAACTGGAGGGAATTCGGGCCCCAGCATTTT
-,TRBV19,TRBJ1-1,TRBD1,CASLGRGRGEAFF,TGTGCCAGCCTCGGGAGGGGGCGAGGTGAAGCTTTCTTT
once,TRBV11-2,TRBJ2-3,TRBD2,CASSLLAGLGTDTQYF,TGTGCCAGCAGCTTGTTAGCGGGACTTGGCACAGATACGCAGTATTTT
few,TRBV11-2,TRBJ1-6,-,CASTLRRERAPLHF,TGTGCCAGCACCCTGAGGAGGGAAAGGGCACCCCTCCACTTT
-,TRBV11-2,TRBJ2-2,TRBD2,CASSPTGGRWTGELFF,TGTGCCAGCAGCCCCACGGGCGGGAGATGGACCGGGGAGCTGTTTTTT
-,TRBV6-5,TRBJ1-5,-,CASTGTPNQPQHF,TGTGCCAGCACCGGGACACCTAATCAGCCCCAGCATTTT
once,TRBV7-2,TRBJ1-1,-,CASSLTVDTEAFF,TGTGCCAGCAGCCTAACGGTAGACACTGAAGCTTTCTTT
-,TRBV6-6,TRBJ1-5,TRBD1,CASNTGTAHNQPQHF,TGTGCCAGCAATACCGGGACAGCGCACAATCAGCCCCAGCATTTT
-,TRBV5-1,TRBJ2-7,TRBD2,CASSLDGGRSSYEQYF,TGCGCCAGCAGCTTGGATGGCGGGAGGTCCTCCTACGAGCAGTACTTC
few,TRBV11-3,TRBJ2-3,TRBD2,CASSKRLAGDSTDTQYF,TGTGCCAGCAGCAAACGACTAGCGGGGGACTCCACAGATACGCAGTATTTT
-,TRBV7-2,TRBJ2-1,-,CASSPWRKLGYNEQFF,TGTGCCAGCAGCCCCTGGAGGAAGCTAGGGTACAATGAGCAGTTCTTC
-,TRBV28,TRBJ1-3,-,CASAGADSGNTIYF,TGTGCCAGCGCAGGGGCTGACTCTGGAAACACCATATATTTT
-,TRBV12-3/TRBV12-4,TRBJ2-6,-,CATSSGANVLTF,TGTGCCACCTCTTCTGGGGCCAACGTCCTGACTTTC
-,TRBV7-3,TRBJ1-1,-,CASSPGRGGNTEAFF,TGTGCCAGCAGCCCGGGGCGGGGTGGGAACACTGAAGCTTTCTTT
-,TRBV28,TRBJ1-4,-,CASSPGRGRLNEKLFF,TGTGCCAGCAGTCCCGGGCGGGGCAGACTAAATGAAAAACTGTTTTTT
few,TRBV15,TRBJ2-7,TRBD1,CATSRGDRVSYEQYF,TGTGCCACCAGCAGAGGGGACAGGGTCAGCTACGAGCAGTACTTC
-,TRBV5-5,TRBJ1-4,-,CASSLGGADNEKLFF,TGTGCCAGCAGCTTGGGGGGAGCGGATAATGAAAAACTGTTTTTT
-,TRBV7-9,TRBJ1-4,-,CASSYGRGEKLFF,TGTGCCAGCAGCTACGGGCGGGGTGAAAAACTGTTTTTT
-,TRBV11-3,TRBJ1-1,-,CASSKGTEAFF,TGTGCCAGCAGTAAGGGGACTGAAGCTTTCTTT
-,TRBV5-1,TRBJ2-5,TRBD2,CASSRGTSGRETQYF,TGCGCCAGCAGCCGCGGGACTAGCGGGAGGGAGACCCAGTACTTC
-,TRBV5-6,TRBJ2-1,-,CASSFTRLYNEQFF,TGTGCCAGCAGCTTCACACGTTTATACAATGAGCAGTTCTTC
-,TRBV11-2,TRBJ1-1,-,CASSWGRDTEAFF,TGTGCCAGCAGCTGGGGGAGGGACACTGAAGCTTTCTTT
-,TRBV19,TRBJ2-2,TRBD2,CASSTSGTNTGELFF,TGTGCCAGCTCGACTAGCGGGACTAACACCGGGGAGCTGTTTTTT
-,TRBV27,TRBJ2-1,-,CASSLLGSPRRFF,TGTGCCAGCAGTTTATTAGGCAGTCCTAGGAGGTTCTTC
-,TRBV28,TRBJ2-5,TRBD1,CASSVTGGRETQYF,TGTGCCAGCAGTGTAACAGGGGGCCGGGAGACCCAGTACTTC
-,TRBV12-5,TRBJ2-1,-,CASGESGRANEQFF,TGTGCTAGTGGTGAGAGCGGGCGGGCCAATGAGCAGTTCTTC
-,TRBV9,TRBJ2-1,TRBD2,CASSLASGTDEQFF,TGTGCCAGCAGCCTGGCTAGCGGCACGGATGAGCAGTTCTTC
few,TRBV19,TRBJ1-2,-,CASSIDLRQSYGYTF,TGTGCCAGTAGTATAGATCTGAGACAAAGCTATGGCTACACCTTC
-,TRBV28,TRBJ2-1,TRBD2,CASSSHLAELDNEQFF,TGTGCCAGCAGTTCCCACCTAGCGGAGTTGGACAATGAGCAGTTCTTC
-,TRBV20-1,TRBJ1-2,TRBD1,CSASGSGTGQQYGYTF,TGCAGTGCTAGTGGGAGCGGGACAGGTCAACAATATGGCTACACCTTC
once,TRBV10-3,TRBJ1-5,TRBD1,CAISGTGRTQPQHF,TGTGCCATCAGTGGGACAGGGAGGACTCAGCCCCAGCATTTT
-,TRBV10-3,TRBJ2-2,-,CAISELAGSAGELFF,TGTGCCATCAGTGAGCTGGCGGGATCGGCCGGGGAGCTGTTTTTT
-,TRBV5-1,TRBJ2-1,TRBD2,CASSRTSGTYNEQFF,TGCGCCAGCAGCCGGACTAGCGGGACTTACAATGAGCAGTTCTTC
medium-sized,TRBV19,TRBJ1-3,-,CASTRGGSGNTIYF,TGTGCCAGTACCCGAGGGGGCTCTGGAAACACCATATATTTT
-,TRBV5-4,TRBJ2-7,TRBD2,CASSGTSGSSYEQYF,TGTGCCAGCAGCGGGACTAGCGGAAGCTCCTACGAGCAGTACTTC
-,TRBV7-6,TRBJ1-3,TRBD1,CASSLGGGSGNTIYF,TGTGCCAGCAGCTTAGGAGGGGGCTCCGGAAACACCATATATTTT
-,TRBV4-1,TRBJ1-4,-,CASSPVISAGEKLFF,TGCGCCAGCAGCCCCGTTATCTCAGCGGGGGAAAAACTGTTTTTT
-,TRBV18,TRBJ1-1,-,CASSPGQLNTEAFF,TGTGCCAGCTCACCCGGACAGTTGAACACTGAAGCTTTCTTT
-,TRBV12-5,TRBJ2-1,TRBD2,CASGRAGTSGMFF,TGTGCTAGTGGCCGGGCCGGGACTAGCGGGATGTTCTTC
-,TRBV30,TRBJ1-2,-,CAWTSSADYGYTF,TGTGCCTGGACGTCCTCCGCGGACTATGGCTACACCTTC
-,TRBV2,TRBJ1-5,-,CASSGVNQPQHF,TGTGCCAGCAGCGGGGTCAATCAGCCCCAGCATTTT
-,TRBV27,TRBJ2-7,TRBD2,CASRRLAGVGSYEQYF,TGTGCCAGCAGGAGACTAGCGGGAGTTGGGTCCTACGAGCAGTACTTC
-,TRBV21-1,TRBJ2-1,-,CASSKEGTASYNEQFF,TGTGCCAGCAGCAAAGAGGGGACAGCCTCCTACAATGAGCAGTTCTTC